These 18 T cell receptor beta chains share one sample of origin, sequenced in a study of T cell repertoires in cytomegalovirus infection. TCRdb called the reads again in MiXCR, with one record for every CDR3 protein. Of roughly 990,000 distinct CDR3 sequences in the sample, about a third were seen once. These receptors' targets are unknown. The specimen comprised cultured CD8+ T cells from PBMCs, sampled from culture after CMV antigen stimulation. These receptors were taken from a human donor in good health (CMV status not recorded). Some clones in this sample may be carry-over from other donors' samples.

This chain links TRBV7-9 with TRBJ1-2, with 8 nucleotides matching TRBD1. This CDR3 is built from 13 residues. Germline trimming cut 4 bases from V and 7 bases from J; bases unmatched to any gene: 5. Germline V gene sequence: CDR1 SEHNR, CDR2 FQNEAQ (reference sequence). The CDR3 region has the DNA TGTGCCAGCAGCTCCACGGACAGGGCTGGCTACACCTTC. Translated, it gives CASSSTDRAGYTF.

The V call is TRBV7-9, the J call TRBJ1-2; no clear D. This CDR3 spans 14 amino acids. Germline V gene sequence: CDR1 SEHNR, CDR2 FQNEAQ (reference sequence). V was trimmed by 3 bases and J by 2 bases, leaving 10 bases between them. CDR3 sequence (DNA): TGTGCCAGCAGCTTCCCGGGCCCAAACTATGGCTACACCTTC. As protein: CASSFPGPNYGYTF. Combining the CDR3 with reference TRBV7-9 and TRBJ1-2 gives the whole variable domain DTGVSQNPRHKITKRGQNVTFRCDPISEHNRLYWYRQTLGQGPEFLTYFQNEAQLEKSRLLSDRFSAERPKGSFSTLEIQRTEQGDSAMYLCASSFPGPNYGYTFGSGTRLTVV.

The chain's CDR3 is CASSLGVGAAGYTF. Written as DNA, the CDR3 is TGTGCCAGCAGTTTAGGGGTGGGGGCGGCCGGCTACACCTTC. The V gene is TRBV27, the J gene TRBJ1-2, with a possible D match to TRBD1 (6 bases). The CDR3 is 14 residues long. The V end was cut by 2 bases, the J end by 8 bases, with 15 bases between. Germline loops: CDR1 MNHEY, CDR2 SMNVEV (reference sequence).

This clonotype was recorded a few times. The V gene is TRBV7-9, the J gene TRBJ2-3; D is perhaps TRBD2 (6 bases). V dropped 3 bases and J dropped 0 bases, with 13 bases sitting between them. Per the germline V gene, CDR1 is SEHNR and CDR2 is FQNEAQ (reference sequence). The CDR3 extends over 16 amino acids. The DNA of the CDR3 is TGTGCCAGCAGCTTCTCCTTAGCGGACAGCACAGATACGCAGTATTTT. Its protein is CASSFSLADSTDTQYF.

The rearrangement joins TRBV28 to TRBJ2-1, with a possible D match to TRBD2 (6 bases). V was trimmed by 7 bases and J by 3 bases, leaving 16 bases between them. The CDR3 loop spans 15 amino acids. Germline V gene lookup returns CDR1 MDHEN and CDR2 SYDVKM. The CDR3 reads CASTLRGTSYNEQFF. CDR3 nucleotide sequence: TGTGCCAGCACTCTTCGGGGGACCAGCTACAATGAGCAGTTCTTC.

This sequence joins TRBV29-1 and TRBJ2-3, with a tentative D call TRBD2 (5 bases). V was trimmed by 1 base and J by 3 bases, leaving 5 bases between them. The CDR3 length is 12 residues. CDR1 is SQVTM, CDR2 ANQGSEA, per germline. CDR3 amino acids: CSVEGRTDTQYF. The CDR3 coding sequence is TGCAGCGTTGAAGGGAGGACAGATACGCAGTATTTT.

J is TRBJ2-1 and V is TRBV29-1, with D perhaps matching TRBD2 (5 bases). Germline values: CDR1 SQVTM, CDR2 ANQGSEA. Trimming pared 7 bases from V and 5 bases from J, leaving 9 bases between. CDR3 length equals 11 residues. The DNA for the CDR3 is TGCAGCGGCGGACTCGACAATGAGCAGTTCTTC. Residues: CSGGLDNEQFF.

The table lists this clonotype with a few counts. This chain links TRBV4-1 with TRBJ1-5; a weak D match, TRBD1 (5 bases). Deletions cut 2 bases from V and 0 bases from J, with 14 bases between. The CDR3 is 17 amino acids. CDR1 is MGHRA, CDR2 YSYEKL, per germline. CDR3 bases: TGCGCCAGCAGCCAAACCGACAGTTCCTATAGCAATCAGCCCCAGCATTTT. Residues: CASSQTDSSYSNQPQHF.

Only a few counts were recorded for this clonotype. The J gene is TRBJ1-2, the V gene TRBV28, with D possibly being TRBD1 (5 bases). CDR1 MDHEN and CDR2 SYDVKM come from the germline V gene. Trimming shortened V by 4 bases and J by 6 bases, and 18 bases separated the two germline ends. CDR3 length: 15 residues. The CDR3 reads CASSSYRDRLDGYTF. In nucleotides, the CDR3 is TGTGCCAGCAGTTCGTACCGGGACCGCCTTGATGGCTACACCTTC.

This clonotype was seen repeatedly, ten times or more. V and J are TRBV28 and TRBJ1-5, with 7 nucleotides matching TRBD1. The CDR3 loop spans 14 amino acids. With V trimmed by 4 bases and J by 9 bases, 9 bases remained unmatched. Looked up from germline, CDR1 is MDHEN and CDR2 is SYDVKM. The CDR3 DNA reads TGTGCCAGCAGTTCTCCGGACAGGTCGCGGCCCCAGCATTTT. It codes for CASSSPDRSRPQHF.

The chain employs TRBV24-1 and TRBJ1-5; D is ambiguous. Germline loops: CDR1 KGHDR, CDR2 SFDVKD. The CDR3 covers 15 residues. Trimming left V 5 bases short and J 3 bases short, with 13 bases between. In nucleotides, the CDR3 is TGTGCCACCAGTGCGTCAGAGACACCCAATCAGCCCCAGCATTTT. Protein sequence: CATSASETPNQPQHF.

The chain links TRBV28 to TRBJ1-2, with a tentative D call TRBD1 (5 bases). The CDR3 covers 15 residues. The ends were cut back, 10 bases at V and 6 bases at J, with 24 bases in the middle. From germline, CDR1 is MDHEN and CDR2 SYDVKM. CDR3 sequence: CATTVDKVTPHGYTF. CDR3 sequence (DNA): TGTGCCACTACGGTGGACAAGGTGACACCGCATGGCTACACCTTC.

The rearrangement links TRBV12-3 or TRBV12-4 to TRBJ1-2; possibly TRBD1 for D (5 bases). Deletions cut 5 bases from V and 4 bases from J, with 14 bases between. The CDR3 length is 14 residues. The CDR3 region has the DNA TGTGCCAGCAGTCACCCCCCAGGGACCTATGGCTACACCTTC. Its protein is CASSHPPGTYGYTF.

The chain has TRBV5-1 and TRBJ2-7; 9 bases line up with TRBD1. Germline trimming cut 6 bases from V and 3 bases from J; bases unmatched to any gene: 4. CDR1 and CDR2 (germline): SGHRS, YFSETQ. The CDR3 runs to 13 residues. The CDR3: CASIGQGSYEQYF. CDR3 DNA sequence: TGCGCCAGCATAGGACAGGGGAGCTACGAGCAGTACTTC.

This clonotype was counted a few times. The genes are TRBV6-6 and TRBJ2-2; 7 nucleotides agree with TRBD2. This CDR3 has 19 amino acids. The ends lost 2 bases at V and 1 base at J; junction bases unmatched: 13. Per the germline V gene, CDR1 is MNHNY and CDR2 is SVGAGI (reference sequence). The CDR3 loop reads CASSYPLHGREMNTGELFF. The CDR3 region has the DNA TGTGCCAGCAGTTACCCCCTCCATGGGCGGGAGATGAACACCGGGGAGCTGTTTTTT.

The chain combines TRBV12-3 or TRBV12-4 with TRBJ2-3; unclear D gene. This CDR3 has 13 residues. Trimming took 5 bases from V and 6 from J, leaving 12 bases between them. DNA of the CDR3: TGTGCCAGCAGTGCAAGTTACGGGGATACGCAGTATTTT. It yields the protein CASSASYGDTQYF.

The table lists this clonotype with many counts. The chain uses TRBV6-1 and TRBJ2-7; D tentatively reads TRBD1 or TRBD2 (5 bases each). V gave up 4 bases and J gave up 3 bases, with 7 bases separating them. Germline assignment: CDR1 MNHNS and CDR2 SASEGT. CDR3 size: 12 residues. As DNA, the CDR3 is TGTGCCAGCAGTGGAGGGGACTACGAGCAGTACGTC. Translated: CASSGGDYEQYV.

The rearrangement links TRBV6-6 to TRBJ2-1, with TRBD2 identical over 7 bases. V shed 1 base and J 8 bases; nucleotides not matched to a gene: 11. CDR1 is MNHNY and CDR2 is SVGAGI in the germline V gene (reference sequence). The CDR3 totals 16 residues. CDR3 coding DNA: TGTGCCAGCAGTTACTTCCTAGCGGAGGGTATCTATGAGCAGTTCTTC. This gives the protein CASSYFLAEGIYEQFF.